This entry lists 3 T cell receptor beta chains sequenced from one sample in a study of early T cells in non-severe SARS-CoV-2 infection. Each CDR3 protein gets one entry after TCRdb re-called the 5' RACE reads with MiXCR. The sample contains 55,000 to 70,000 distinct CDR3 sequences, 8% to 10% of which appear only once. The sequencing sample was made of whole blood. The receptors were gathered from an adult who was a healthcare worker with PCR-confirmed SARS-CoV-2 infection or an uninfected control (not recorded which).

The rearrangement uses TRBV12-3 or TRBV12-4 and TRBJ1-5, with D possibly being TRBD1 (5 bases). V lost 4 bases and J lost 7, with 17 bases in between. This CDR3 contains 15 residues. The CDR3 loop is CASSSRRGSLQPQHF. The CDR3 bases are TGTGCCAGCAGTTCCCGAAGGGGTTCCCTCCAGCCCCAGCATTTT.

This clonotype has ten or more counts. An end of the junction does not agree with germline; a read error may underlie this. This chain links TRBV7-7 with TRBJ2-7; D uncertain. Germline CDR1 is SSHAT and CDR2 is FNYEAQ (reference sequence). This CDR3 comprises 13 residues. CDR3 sequence: CASSLGPGSKQYF. The DNA of the CDR3 is TGTGCTAGCAGCTTAGGCCCCGGGTCCAAGCAGTACTTC.

The V call is TRBV12-3 or TRBV12-4, the J call TRBJ1-1; no definite D call. The CDR3 covers 13 residues. Trimming shortened V by 7 bases and J by 0 bases, and 9 bases separated the two germline ends. The CDR3 DNA follows: TGTGCCAGCACCGGCAGGCTGAACACTGAAGCTTTCTTT. Translated: CASTGRLNTEAFF.